This T cell receptor (beta chain) was sequenced during a study of OX40 agonist ivuxolimab in advanced cancers. Study information: Subjects had a mean age of about 65 years, with a range of 23 to 79; roughly 83% were male.

This CDR3 comprises 13 residues. Germline V lookup: CDR1 SGHTA, CDR2 FQGTGA. The V end was cut by 3 bases, the J end by 5 bases, with 11 bases between. Repertoires were generated with immunoSEQ multiplex PCR, while TCRdb's copy carries only in-frame clones and drops some. Here the sample spans tens of thousands of clones, 85% being singletons. This chain links TRBV7-3 with TRBJ2-7; TRBD1 is a possible D gene (6 bases). The receptor's source is an adult with an advanced solid tumor such as melanoma, head and neck, liver or kidney cancer. The sequencing used CD4+ or CD8+ T cells sorted from blood, collected in a trial of the OX40 agonist ivuxolimab. CDR3: CASSLNNRDEQYF. DNA for the CDR3: TGTGCCAGCAGCTTGAATAACAGGGACGAGCAGTACTTC. Full variable domain (missing parts from reference TRBV7-3 and TRBJ2-7): GAGVSQTPSNKVTEKGKYVELRCDPISGHTALYWYRQSLGQGPEFLIYFQGTGAADDSGLPNDRFFAVRPEGSVSTLKIQRTERGDSAVYLCASSLNNRDEQYFGPGTRLTVT.